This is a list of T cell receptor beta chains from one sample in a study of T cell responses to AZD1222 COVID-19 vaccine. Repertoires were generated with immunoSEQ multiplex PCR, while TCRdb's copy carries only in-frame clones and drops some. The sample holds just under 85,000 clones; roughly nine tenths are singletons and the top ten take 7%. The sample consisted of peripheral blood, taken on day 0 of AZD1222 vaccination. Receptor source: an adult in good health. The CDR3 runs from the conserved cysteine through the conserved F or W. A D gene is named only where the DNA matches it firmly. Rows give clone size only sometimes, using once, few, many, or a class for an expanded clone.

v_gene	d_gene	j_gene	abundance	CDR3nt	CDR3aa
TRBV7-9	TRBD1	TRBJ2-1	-	TGTGCCAGCAGGCTTACAGGGGGCGAGGATAATGAGCAGTTCTTC	CASRLTGGEDNEQFF
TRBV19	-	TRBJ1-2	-	TGTGCCAGTACTTCAGGAAGAGGTGGCTACACCTTC	CASTSGRGGYTF
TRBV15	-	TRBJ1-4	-	TGTGCCACCAGCAGCCGGCCAGGCCAAGGCTCGAATGAAAAACTGTTTTTT	CATSSRPGQGSNEKLFF
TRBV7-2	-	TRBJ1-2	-	TGTGCCAGCAGCAGCGAAGGGTTTAACTATGGCTACACCTTC	CASSSEGFNYGYTF
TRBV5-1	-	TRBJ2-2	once	TGCGCCAGCAGCCCCGGAACAGGTCGGGCCGGGGAGCTGTTTTTT	CASSPGTGRAGELFF
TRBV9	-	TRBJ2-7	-	TGTGCCAGCAGCGGACAGGAGGGGTACGAGCAGTACTTC	CASSGQEGYEQYF
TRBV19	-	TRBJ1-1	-	TGTGCCAGTAGTAAGTGGATCCAGGGAGGAACTGAAGCTTTCTTT	CASSKWIQGGTEAFF
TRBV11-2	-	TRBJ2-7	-	TGTGCCAGCACAACGGGACAACACTACGAGCAGTACTTC	CASTTGQHYEQYF
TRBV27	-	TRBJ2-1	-	TGTGCCAGCAAACCACCAGCCCGGAGGGAGGTCAACAATGAGCAGTTCTTC	CASKPPARREVNNEQFF
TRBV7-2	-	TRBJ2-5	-	TGTGCCAGCAGCTTAGACATGGTCCGACCCGGGGAGACCCAGTACTTC	CASSLDMVRPGETQYF
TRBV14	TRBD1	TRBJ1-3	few	TGTGCCAGCAGCTTCGGACAGGCCCAGCGAAACACCATATATTTT	CASSFGQAQRNTIYF
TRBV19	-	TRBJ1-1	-	TGTGCCAGTATCCCCGGGGCCTGGAACACTGAAGCTTTCTTT	CASIPGAWNTEAFF
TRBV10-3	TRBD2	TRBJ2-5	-	TGTGCCATCAGTGAGTTACTAGCGGGAGCTCCAGAGACCCAGTACTTC	CAISELLAGAPETQYF
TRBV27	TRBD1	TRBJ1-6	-	TGTGCCAGCAGTCGGACAGGGGATAATTCACCCCTCCACTTT	CASSRTGDNSPLHF
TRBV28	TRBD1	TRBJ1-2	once	TGTGCCAGCAGTTCGTTTGGGACAGATGGCTACACCTTC	CASSSFGTDGYTF
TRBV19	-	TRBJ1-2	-	TGTGCCAGTAGTATCGGACAGCCCACGGGCTATGGCTACACCTTC	CASSIGQPTGYGYTF
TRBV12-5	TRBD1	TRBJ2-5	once	TGTGCTAGTGCTTTGGTAATGGCAGGGGGTAGTCGGGAGACCCAGTACTTC	CASALVMAGGSRETQYF
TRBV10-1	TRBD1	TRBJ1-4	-	TGCGCCAGCAGCCCTGGGACAGGGTGGAATGAAAAACTGTTTTTT	CASSPGTGWNEKLFF
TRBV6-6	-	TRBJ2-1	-	TGTGCCAGCAGTTACTCGGCAGGCGGGTACAATGAGCAGTTCTTC	CASSYSAGGYNEQFF
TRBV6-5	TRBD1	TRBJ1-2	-	TGTGCCAGCAGGAAGGACAGGGAGGGTGGCTACACCTTC	CASRKDREGGYTF
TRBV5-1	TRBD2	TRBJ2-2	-	TGCGCCAGCAGCCCGACTAGCGCGAACACCGGGGAGCTGTTTTTT	CASSPTSANTGELFF
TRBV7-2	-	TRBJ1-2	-	TGTGCCAGCAGCTTAGGGCGCGGCCTACTGGGCTACACCTTC	CASSLGRGLLGYTF
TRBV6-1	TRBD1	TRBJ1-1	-	TGTGCCAGCAGTCGGACAGGGGGCATGAACACTGAAGCTTTCTTT	CASSRTGGMNTEAFF
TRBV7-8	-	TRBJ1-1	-	TGTGCCAGCAGCCAATTCGGACGTTCAGAAGCTTTCTTT	CASSQFGRSEAFF
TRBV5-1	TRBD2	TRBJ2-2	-	TGCGCCAGCAGCTTGGCTAGCGGGAACACCGGGGAGCTGTTTTTT	CASSLASGNTGELFF
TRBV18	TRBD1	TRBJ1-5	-	TGTGCCAGCTCACTCTATGGGGCGGGACAGGGGTTTAATCAGCCCCAGCATTTT	CASSLYGAGQGFNQPQHF
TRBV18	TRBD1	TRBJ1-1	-	TGTGCCAGCTCACCGCCGGGACAGGGTGGTGAAGCTTTCTTT	CASSPPGQGGEAFF
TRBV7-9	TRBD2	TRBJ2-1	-	TGTGCCAGCAGCTCCTCTAGCGGGAGGGAGTTCTTC	CASSSSSGREFF
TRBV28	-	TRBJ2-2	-	TGTGCCAGCAGTTTACAGACCACCGGGGAGCTGTTTTTT	CASSLQTTGELFF
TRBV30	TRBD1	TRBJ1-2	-	TGTGCCTGGAGTATGCAAACAGGGGACTACACCTTC	CAWSMQTGDYTF
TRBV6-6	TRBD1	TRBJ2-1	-	TGTGCCAGCAGACCGCCGACAGGGGGCGTACACAATGAGCAGTTCTTC	CASRPPTGGVHNEQFF
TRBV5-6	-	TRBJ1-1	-	TGTGCCAGCAGCTTGTGGCACAACACTGAAGCTTTCTTT	CASSLWHNTEAFF
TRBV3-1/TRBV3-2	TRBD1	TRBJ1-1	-	TGTGCCAGCAGCCATTTGGACAGGTACAACACTGAAGCTTTCTTT	CASSHLDRYNTEAFF
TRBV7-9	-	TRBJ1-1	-	TGTGCCAGCAGCTTCTGGACAGTGAACACTGAAGCTTTCTTT	CASSFWTVNTEAFF
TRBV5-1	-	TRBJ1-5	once	TGCGCCAGCAGCCAAGGGGATTTGGGACAGCCCCAGCATTTT	CASSQGDLGQPQHF
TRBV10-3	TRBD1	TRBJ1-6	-	TGTGCCATAGCGGACAGGGGTTCACCCCTCCACTTT	CAIADRGSPLHF
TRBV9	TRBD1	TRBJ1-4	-	TGTGCCAGCAGCGTAGGGGACAGGGGAGAAAAACTGTTTTTT	CASSVGDRGEKLFF
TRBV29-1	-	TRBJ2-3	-	TGCAGCGTTGAAGGACCGTCCACAGATACGCAGTATTTT	CSVEGPSTDTQYF
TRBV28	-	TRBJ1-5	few	TGTGCCAGCAGTTTAGGAGGGGCCCCTCAGCCCCAGCATTTT	CASSLGGAPQPQHF
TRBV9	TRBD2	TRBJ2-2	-	TGTGCCAGCAGCGTAGTGATGGCGGGGGGCACCGGGGAGCTGTTTTTT	CASSVVMAGGTGELFF